The sequence of this T cell receptor (beta chain) was determined in a study of blood T cell repertoires in COVID-19. Germline loops: CDR1 SGHNT, CDR2 YYREEE (reference sequence). Germline trimming cut 4 bases from V and 3 bases from J; bases unmatched to any gene: 10. CDR3 length: 16 residues. Recruitment covered 25 or so US areas and drew participants whose ages spanned roughly 18 to 100 years. The assay was immunoSEQ multiplex PCR, and TCRdb's table has in-frame clones only and misses some. This table holds approximately 270,000 clones, under 90% found once. The sample taken for sequencing was PBMCs or T cells enriched from blood (not recorded which). The TCR originated in a woman aged 60-70 years who had recovered from COVID-19. The chain carries TRBV5-4 and TRBJ1-1; 9 bases fit TRBD1. CDR3 DNA: TGTGCCAGCAGCCGCACCGGGACAGGGATTCACACTGAAGCTTTCTTT. Its translation: CASSRTGTGIHTEAFF.